Following are 24 T cell receptor beta chains from one sample sequenced in a study. TCRdb reprocessed the 5' RACE reads with MiXCR, giving one entry per CDR3 protein. The data hold some 62,000 distinct CDR3 sequences, with almost 30% observed a single time. Sequencing was done on a sample of tumor-infiltrating naive CD4+ T cells sorted from the breast tumor. Subset indicated: naive CD4+ T cells, CD4+CD45RA+CD25-. The receptor set was obtained from a female donor with breast cancer.

This clonotype was counted a few times. CDR3 protein: CASSLARGYPEAFF. The CDR3 DNA reads TGTGCCAGCAGCTTAGCTCGGGGATACCCTGAAGCTTTCTTT. The chain combines TRBV7-9 with TRBJ1-1; D call uncertain. The CDR3 contains 14 residues. Trimming left V 0 bases short and J 6 bases short, with 11 bases between. CDR1 SEHNR and CDR2 FQNEAQ come from the germline V gene (reference sequence). Supplemented by reference TRBV7-9 and TRBJ1-1, the full variable domain reads DTGVSQNPRHKITKRGQNVTFRCDPISEHNRLYWYRQTLGQGPEFLTYFQNEAQLEKSRLLSDRFSAERPKGSFSTLEIQRTEQGDSAMYLCASSLARGYPEAFFGQGTRLTVV.

This clonotype was picked up a small number of times. The chain uses TRBV28 and TRBJ1-6, with unresolved D. Trimming took 1 base from V and 14 from J, leaving 9 bases between them. The CDR3 is made up of 12 amino acids. CDR1 and CDR2 (germline): MDHEN, SYDVKM. The CDR3 nucleotides read TGTGCCAGCAGTTTATTACTCGGAACCCTCCACTTT. Protein product: CASSLLLGTLHF. The variable domain in full, completed from reference TRBV28 and TRBJ1-6, reads DVKVTQSSRYLVKRTGEKVFLECVQDMDHENMFWYRQDPGLGLRLIYFSYDVKMKEKGDIPEGYSVSREKKERFSLILESASTNQTSMYLCASSLLLGTLHFGNGTRLTVT.

This clonotype was detected only a few times. The genes are TRBV7-8 and TRBJ2-3, with D hard to call. The CDR3 has 13 residues. V gave up 5 bases and J gave up 5 bases, with 11 bases separating them. Germline assignment: CDR1 SGHVS and CDR2 FQNEAQ. This chain's CDR3 is CASSANLGDTQYF. The DNA of the CDR3 is TGTGCCAGCAGCGCAAATCTAGGAGATACGCAGTATTTT.

In its sample, this clonotype was seen many times. The gene calls are TRBV20-1 and TRBJ2-6; D call uncertain. V was clipped by 3 bases and J by 2 bases, with 8 bases between them. Germline V gene sequence: CDR1 DFQATT, CDR2 SNEGSKA (reference sequence). The CDR3 length is 14 residues. In nucleotides, the CDR3 is TGCAGTGCTAGGGGTGGACCTGGGGCCAACGTCCTGACTTTC. Its translation: CSARGGPGANVLTF.

This clonotype was counted a few times. J is TRBJ2-5 and V is TRBV10-2; 8 bases match TRBD2. Trimming removed 3 bases from V and 5 bases from J; junction bases left unmatched: 8. The length of the CDR3 is 15 residues. The germline gives CDR1 WSHSY, CDR2 SAAADI. The CDR3, as DNA: TGCGCCAGCAGTGATTGGGAGCGGGAGCAGGAGACCCAGTACTTC. It translates to CASSDWEREQETQYF.

This clonotype was found many times. The chain has TRBV11-1 and TRBJ2-3; TRBD2 matches at 7 bases. The CDR3 runs 18 residues. Germline V gene sequence: CDR1 SGHAT, CDR2 FQDESV (reference sequence). V lost 5 bases, J lost 4 bases, and 18 bases stayed unmatched. CDR3 in amino acids: CASSTPRPGGLTSDTQYF. The CDR3 DNA is TGTGCCAGCAGCACACCCCGTCCGGGGGGACTCACGTCAGATACGCAGTATTTT.

About this clonotype itself: Mismatch with germline at one junction end may stem from a read error. For the CDR3, the DNA is TGTGCTAGCAGCTCCCACGTGGGGACTGTACAAGAGACCCAGTACTTC. The encoded protein is CASSSHVGTVQETQYF. The chain has TRBV7-7 and TRBJ2-5, with D tentatively TRBD2 (6 bases). Germline V gene lookup returns CDR1 SSHAT and CDR2 FNYEAQ (reference sequence). The CDR3 extends over 16 amino acids.

The chain combines TRBV7-2 with TRBJ1-5; 7 bases fit TRBD1. The CDR3 sequence is 13 residues long. CDR1 and CDR2 from the germline V gene are SGHTA and FQGNSA. V dropped 6 bases and J dropped 7; count of bases not matched to a gene: 6. CDR3 in DNA: TGTGCCAGCAGGTTAACAGGGGAACAGCCCCAGCATTTT. This sequence encodes CASRLTGEQPQHF.

V gene TRBV18 combines with J gene TRBJ2-5; 8 bases agree with TRBD2. Germline trimming cut 6 bases from V and 5 bases from J; bases unmatched to any gene: 5. The germline V gene has CDR1 KGHSH and CDR2 LQKENI. The CDR3 runs 13 residues. The CDR3 protein is CASSPGLAETQYF. CDR3 coding DNA: TGTGCCAGCTCTCCCGGACTAGCCGAGACCCAGTACTTC.

This clonotype was seen repeatedly, ten times or more. The chain is built from TRBV9 and TRBJ2-5, with D perhaps TRBD1 (6 bases). V lost 4 bases and J lost 4, with 20 bases in between. The CDR3 runs 16 residues. CDR1 and CDR2 from the germline V gene are SGDLS and YYNGEE. In DNA, the CDR3 is TGTGCCAGCAGCCACGAACAGGGATTGGCGGGAGAGACCCAGTACTTC. It translates to CASSHEQGLAGETQYF.

V usage is TRBV20-1 and J usage is TRBJ1-6; D is unresolved. V was shortened by 3 bases and J by 3 bases, with 6 bases between the two germline ends. The germline CDR1 and CDR2 sequences are DFQATT and SNEGSKA (reference sequence). This CDR3 spans 13 amino acids. Here the CDR3 DNA reads TGCAGTGCTAGTTTGAACTATAATTCACCCCTCCACTTT. This encodes CSASLNYNSPLHF.

Only a few counts were recorded for this clonotype. V usage is TRBV6-2 or TRBV6-3 and J usage is TRBJ1-1, with D possibly being TRBD1 (5 bases). V was clipped by 6 bases and J by 1 base, with 12 bases between them. The germline CDR1 and CDR2 sequences are MNHEY and SVGEGT. The CDR3 extends over 14 amino acids. The CDR3 protein is CASSRQGQNTEAFF. The CDR3 coding sequence is TGTGCCAGCAGCCGTCAGGGCCAGAACACTGAAGCTTTCTTT.

This clonotype has only a few counts. The V call is TRBV2, the J call TRBJ1-1; no firm D call. Trimming cost V 1 base and J 5 bases, with 11 bases left between them. Germline CDR1 SNHLY, CDR2 FYNNEI. This CDR3 contains 14 residues. The CDR3 region is CASSEVSPETEAFF. Here the CDR3 DNA reads TGTGCCAGCAGTGAAGTCTCCCCAGAAACTGAAGCTTTCTTT. The variable domain in full, with the rest retrieved from reference TRBV2 and TRBJ1-1, is EPEVTQTPSHQVTQMGQEVILRCVPISNHLYFYWYRQILGQKVEFLVSFYNNEISEKSEIFDDQFSVERPDGSNFTLKIRSTKLEDSAMYFCASSEVSPETEAFFGQGTRLTVV.

The rearrangement uses TRBV20-1 and TRBJ2-1; 7 bases are a match to TRBD2. The CDR3 length is 16 residues. In germline, CDR1 is DFQATT, CDR2 SNEGSKA (reference sequence). Trimming cost V 3 bases and J 0 bases; bases outside gene matches: 8. DNA of the CDR3: TGCAGTGCTAGTCTCCTAGCGGCCTCCTCCTACAATGAGCAGTTCTTC. Its translation is CSASLLAASSYNEQFF.

A remark on this clonotype: Germline and junction disagree at one end, which may indicate a read error. The gene calls are TRBV6-6 and TRBJ1-5, with 9 bases lining up with TRBD1. The germline V gene encodes CDR1 MNHNY and CDR2 SVGAGI (reference sequence). The CDR3 runs 15 residues. As DNA, the CDR3 is TGTGCCGGCAGTTACTTTACAGGGGGCGGTCAGCCCCAGCATTTT. It yields the protein CAGSYFTGGGQPQHF.

This clonotype appeared a few times. This chain links TRBV7-9 with TRBJ2-7; tentatively, D is TRBD2 (6 bases). Germline loops: CDR1 SEHNR, CDR2 FQNEAQ (reference sequence). Trimming cost V 5 bases and J 3 bases, with 14 bases left between them. The CDR3 is 14 amino acids. CDR3 sequence reads: CASSLLAESYEQYF. CDR3 nucleotides: TGTGCCAGCAGCCTATTAGCGGAAAGCTACGAGCAGTACTTC.

The sample holds a few counts of this clonotype. This CDR3 reads CSATVANYGYTF. In DNA, the CDR3 is TGCAGTGCCACCGTAGCCAACTATGGCTACACCTTC. The chain combines TRBV20-1 with TRBJ1-2, with unresolved D. CDR1 is DFQATT, CDR2 SNEGSKA, per germline (reference sequence). The CDR3 spans 12 residues. V shed 6 bases and J shed 2 bases, with 10 bases lying between them.

This chain joins TRBV3-1 and TRBJ2-5; 9 bases agree with TRBD2. With 5 bases clipped from V and 2 bases from J, the junction kept 9 bases outside the gene matches. The CDR3 loop spans 16 amino acids. Germline CDR1 and CDR2: LGHDT and YNNKEL (reference sequence). For the CDR3, the DNA is TGTGCCAGCAGCGTCGCTAGCGGGACGGTACAAGAGACCCAGTACTTC. Its translation: CASSVASGTVQETQYF.

This clonotype was recorded a few times. CDR3 coding DNA: TGTGCCAGCAGCCCTACCGGGACAGGGCTGAGCACTGAAGCTTTCTTT. Its translation is CASSPTGTGLSTEAFF. The rearrangement links TRBV6-5 to TRBJ1-1; 9 nucleotides match TRBD1. Germline-derived CDR1 and CDR2 are MNHEY and SVGAGI. V lost 6 bases to trimming and J lost 4 bases; unmatched junction nucleotides: 12. This CDR3 contains 16 residues.

This chain connects TRBV6-5 to TRBJ1-1; unclear D gene. CDR1 and CDR2 from the germline V gene are MNHEY and SVGAGI. The germline V and J ends were trimmed by 4 bases and 0 bases, with 6 bases remaining between them. CDR3 length: 13 residues. The CDR3 here is CASSSGLNTEAFF. CDR3 DNA: TGTGCCAGCAGTTCTGGACTGAACACTGAAGCTTTCTTT.

Comment on this clonotype: This may be a read error: a much more frequent sequence differs by one nucleotide. The gene calls are TRBV6-6 and TRBJ1-2, with D hard to call. CDR1 and CDR2 from the germline V gene are MNHNY and SVGAGI (reference sequence). The CDR3 is 13 amino acids. For the CDR3, the DNA is TGTGCCAGCAGTTACGTCCAGAACTATGGCTACGCCTTC. Translating gives CASSYVQNYGYAF.

This clonotype showed up just a few times. This chain links TRBV3-1 with TRBJ2-2, with 10 positions matching TRBD2. The germline V gene has CDR1 LGHDT and CDR2 YNNKEL (reference sequence). V dropped 7 bases and J dropped 6; count of bases not matched to a gene: 11. The CDR3 sequence is 16 residues long. The CDR3: CASMASGRILAGELFF. The CDR3, as DNA: TGTGCCAGCATGGCTAGCGGGAGAATATTGGCCGGGGAGCTGTTTTTT.

The chain is built from TRBV27 and TRBJ1-5; unclear D gene. Germline V gene data show CDR1 as MNHEY and CDR2 as SMNVEV (reference sequence). The CDR3 extends over 15 amino acids. Trimming pared 0 bases from V and 9 bases from J, leaving 15 bases between. Here the CDR3 DNA reads TGTGCCAGCAGTTTATCGAAGCAGGCGTCGGGGCCCCAGCATTTT. Translated, it gives CASSLSKQASGPQHF.

This clonotype has ten or more counts. V and J are TRBV20-1 and TRBJ2-7; 7 positions agree with TRBD1. The junction had 9 bases not matched to a gene; V was cut back by 6 bases and J by 1 base. This CDR3 contains 14 residues. Germline assignment: CDR1 DFQATT and CDR2 SNEGSKA (reference sequence). CDR3 region: CSAAYRDSSYEQYF. The CDR3 DNA reads as TGCAGTGCCGCATACCGGGACAGTTCCTACGAGCAGTACTTC.